The TCR beta chain under discussion was sequenced for a study of immune evolution from preneoplasia to lung adenocarcinoma. A single count supports this clone. The CDR3 has 14 amino acids. The V gene end was trimmed by 1 base and the J gene end by 2 bases; junction bases not matched to a gene: 2. The germline gives CDR1 SGHTA, CDR2 FQGTGA. TCRdb's table, derived via immunoSEQ multiplex PCR, lists solely in-frame clones and lacks some. The sample holds about 41,000 clones, 70% to 85% seen once. The clonotype was recovered from a person between 60 and 69 years old with lung adenocarcinoma. The chain joins TRBV7-3 to TRBJ2-7; 7 bases map to TRBD2. Sample: FFPE invasive lung adenocarcinoma tissue. In nucleotides, the CDR3 is TGTGCCAGCAGCTTAATGGCGGGGGCCTACGAGCAGTACTTC. This codes for CASSLMAGAYEQYF.